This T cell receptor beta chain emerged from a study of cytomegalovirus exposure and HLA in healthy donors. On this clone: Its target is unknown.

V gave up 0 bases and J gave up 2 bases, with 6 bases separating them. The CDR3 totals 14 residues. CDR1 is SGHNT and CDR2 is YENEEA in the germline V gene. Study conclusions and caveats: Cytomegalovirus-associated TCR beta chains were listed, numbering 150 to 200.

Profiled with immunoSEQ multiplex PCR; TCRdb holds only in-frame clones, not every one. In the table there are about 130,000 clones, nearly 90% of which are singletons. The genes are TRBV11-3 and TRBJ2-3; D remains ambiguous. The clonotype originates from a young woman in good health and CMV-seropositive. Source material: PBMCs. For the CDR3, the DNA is TGTGCCAGCAGCTTAGACGTTCTCACAGATACGCAGTATTTT. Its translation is CASSLDVLTDTQYF.